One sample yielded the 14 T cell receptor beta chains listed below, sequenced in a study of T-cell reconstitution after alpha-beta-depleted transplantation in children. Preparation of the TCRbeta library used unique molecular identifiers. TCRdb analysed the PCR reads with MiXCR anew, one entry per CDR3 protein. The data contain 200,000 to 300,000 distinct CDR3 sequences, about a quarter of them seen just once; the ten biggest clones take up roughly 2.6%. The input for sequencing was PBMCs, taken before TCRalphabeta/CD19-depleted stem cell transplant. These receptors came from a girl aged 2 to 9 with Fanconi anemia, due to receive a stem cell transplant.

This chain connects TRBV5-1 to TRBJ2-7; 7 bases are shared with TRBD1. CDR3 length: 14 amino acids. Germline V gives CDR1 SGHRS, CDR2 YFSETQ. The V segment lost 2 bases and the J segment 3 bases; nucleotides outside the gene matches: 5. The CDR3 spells CASSLTGQFYEQYF. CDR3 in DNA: TGCGCCAGCAGCTTAACGGGACAGTTCTACGAGCAGTACTTC.

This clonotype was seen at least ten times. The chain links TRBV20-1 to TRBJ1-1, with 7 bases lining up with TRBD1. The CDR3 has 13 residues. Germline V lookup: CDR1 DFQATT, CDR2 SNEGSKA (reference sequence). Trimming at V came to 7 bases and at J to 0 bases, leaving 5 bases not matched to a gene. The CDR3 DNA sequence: TGCAGTGGAGGGGGCCCAATGAACACTGAAGCTTTCTTT. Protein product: CSGGGPMNTEAFF.

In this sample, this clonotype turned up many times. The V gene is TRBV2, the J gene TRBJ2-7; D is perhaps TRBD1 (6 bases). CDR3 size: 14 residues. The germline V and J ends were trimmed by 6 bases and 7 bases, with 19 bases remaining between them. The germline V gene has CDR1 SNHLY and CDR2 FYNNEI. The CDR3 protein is CASRPGRQGWEQYF. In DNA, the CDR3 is TGTGCCAGCAGACCTGGGCGTCAGGGGTGGGAGCAGTACTTC.

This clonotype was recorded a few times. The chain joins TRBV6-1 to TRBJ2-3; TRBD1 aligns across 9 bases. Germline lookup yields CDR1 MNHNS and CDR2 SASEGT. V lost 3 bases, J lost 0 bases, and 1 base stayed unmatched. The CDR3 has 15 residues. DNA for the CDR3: TGTGCCAGCAGTGAGGACAGGGGTAGCACAGATACGCAGTATTTT. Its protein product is CASSEDRGSTDTQYF.

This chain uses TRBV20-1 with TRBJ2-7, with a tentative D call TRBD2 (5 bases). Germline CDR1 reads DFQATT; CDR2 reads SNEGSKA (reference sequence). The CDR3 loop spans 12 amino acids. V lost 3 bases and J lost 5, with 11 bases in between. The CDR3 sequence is CSASGGNNEQYF. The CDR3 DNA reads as TGCAGTGCTAGCGGAGGTAACAACGAGCAGTACTTC.

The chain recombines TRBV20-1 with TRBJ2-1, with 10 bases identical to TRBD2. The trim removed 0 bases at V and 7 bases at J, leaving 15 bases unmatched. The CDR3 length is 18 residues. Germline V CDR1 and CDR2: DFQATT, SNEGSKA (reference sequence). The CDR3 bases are TGCAGTGCTAGAGAAGGTTTCCTAGCGGGAGCGCGGCAGAATGAGCAGTTCTTC. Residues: CSAREGFLAGARQNEQFF.

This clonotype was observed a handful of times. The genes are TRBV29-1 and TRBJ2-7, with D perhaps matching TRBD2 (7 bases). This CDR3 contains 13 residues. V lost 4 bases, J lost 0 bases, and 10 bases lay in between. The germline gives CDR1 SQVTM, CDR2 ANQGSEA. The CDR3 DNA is TGCAGCGTTGGGGGGGGGCTCTCCTACGAGCAGTACTTC. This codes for CSVGGGLSYEQYF.

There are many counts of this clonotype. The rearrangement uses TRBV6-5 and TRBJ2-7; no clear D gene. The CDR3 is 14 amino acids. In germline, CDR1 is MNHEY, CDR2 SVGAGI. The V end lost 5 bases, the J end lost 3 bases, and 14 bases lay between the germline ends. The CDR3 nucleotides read TGTGCCAGCAGTACGACGCCGGGCCACTACGAGCAGTACTTC. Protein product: CASSTTPGHYEQYF.

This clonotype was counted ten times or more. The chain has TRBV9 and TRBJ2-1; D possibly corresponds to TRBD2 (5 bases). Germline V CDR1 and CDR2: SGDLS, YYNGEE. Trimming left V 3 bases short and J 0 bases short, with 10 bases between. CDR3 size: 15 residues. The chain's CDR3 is CASSGERSSYNEQFF. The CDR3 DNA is TGTGCCAGCAGCGGGGAGCGGAGCTCCTACAATGAGCAGTTCTTC.

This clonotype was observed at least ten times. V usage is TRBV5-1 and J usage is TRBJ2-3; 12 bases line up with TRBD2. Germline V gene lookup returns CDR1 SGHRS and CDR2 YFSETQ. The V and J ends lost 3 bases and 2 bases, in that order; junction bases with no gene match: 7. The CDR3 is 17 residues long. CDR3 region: CASSSPLAGGPTDTQYF. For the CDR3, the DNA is TGCGCCAGCAGCTCCCCCCTAGCGGGAGGGCCCACAGATACGCAGTATTTT.

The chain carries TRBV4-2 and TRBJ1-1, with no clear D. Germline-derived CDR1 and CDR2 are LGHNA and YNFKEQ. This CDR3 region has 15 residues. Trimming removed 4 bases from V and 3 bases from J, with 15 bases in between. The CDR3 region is CASSREGGKDTEAFF. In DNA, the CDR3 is TGTGCCAGCAGCCGGGAGGGAGGGAAGGACACTGAAGCTTTCTTT.

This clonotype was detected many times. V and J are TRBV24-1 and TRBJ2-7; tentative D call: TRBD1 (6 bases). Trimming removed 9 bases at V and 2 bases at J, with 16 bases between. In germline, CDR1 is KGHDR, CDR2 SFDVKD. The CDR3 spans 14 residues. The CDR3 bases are TGTGCCACCGGAGCCGGGACATACCCCTACGAGCAGTACTTC. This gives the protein CATGAGTYPYEQYF.

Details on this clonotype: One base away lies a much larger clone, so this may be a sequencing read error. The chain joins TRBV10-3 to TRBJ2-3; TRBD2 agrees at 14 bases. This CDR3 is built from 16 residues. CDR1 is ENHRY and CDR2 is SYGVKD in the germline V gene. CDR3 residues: CVISRLAGGPTDTQYF. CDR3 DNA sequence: TGTGTCATCAGCAGACTAGCGGGAGGGCCCACAGATACGCAGTATTTT.

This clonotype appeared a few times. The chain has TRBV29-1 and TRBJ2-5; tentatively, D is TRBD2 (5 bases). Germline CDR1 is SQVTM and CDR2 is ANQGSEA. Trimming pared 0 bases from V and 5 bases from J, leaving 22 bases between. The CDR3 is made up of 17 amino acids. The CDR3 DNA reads TGCAGCGTTGAAGATTTGGGTGATCGCCCCCGGGGTGAGACCCAGTACTTC. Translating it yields CSVEDLGDRPRGETQYF.